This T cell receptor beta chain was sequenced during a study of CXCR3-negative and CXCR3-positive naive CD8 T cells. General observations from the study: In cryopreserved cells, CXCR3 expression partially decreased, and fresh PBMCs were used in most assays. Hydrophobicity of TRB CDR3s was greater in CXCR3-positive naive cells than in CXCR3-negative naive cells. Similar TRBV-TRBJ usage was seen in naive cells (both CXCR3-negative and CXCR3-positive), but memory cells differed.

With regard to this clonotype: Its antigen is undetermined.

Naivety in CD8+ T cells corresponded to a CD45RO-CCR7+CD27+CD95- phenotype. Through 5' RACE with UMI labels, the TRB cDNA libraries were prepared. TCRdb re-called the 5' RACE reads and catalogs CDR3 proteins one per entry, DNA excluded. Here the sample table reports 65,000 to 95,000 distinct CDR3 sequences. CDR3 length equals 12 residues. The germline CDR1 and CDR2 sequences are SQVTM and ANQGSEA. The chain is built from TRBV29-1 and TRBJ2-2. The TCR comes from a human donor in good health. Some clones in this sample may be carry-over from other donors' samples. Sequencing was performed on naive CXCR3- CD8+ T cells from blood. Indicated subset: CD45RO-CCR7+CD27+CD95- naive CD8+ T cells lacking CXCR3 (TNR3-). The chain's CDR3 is CSVVLNTGELFF.